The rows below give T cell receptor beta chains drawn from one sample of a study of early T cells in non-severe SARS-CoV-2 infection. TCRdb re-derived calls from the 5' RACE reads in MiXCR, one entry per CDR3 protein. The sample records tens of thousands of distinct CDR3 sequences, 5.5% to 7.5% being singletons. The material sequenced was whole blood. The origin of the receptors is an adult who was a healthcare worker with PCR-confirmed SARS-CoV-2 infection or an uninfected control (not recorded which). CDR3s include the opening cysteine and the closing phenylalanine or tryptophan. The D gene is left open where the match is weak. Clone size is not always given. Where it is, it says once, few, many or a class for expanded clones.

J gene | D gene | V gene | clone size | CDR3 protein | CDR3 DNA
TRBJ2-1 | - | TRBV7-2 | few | CASSSAGQHNEQFF | TGTGCCAGCAGCTCCGCGGGACAGCACAATGAGCAGTTCTTC
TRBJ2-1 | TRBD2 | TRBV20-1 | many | CSARDGTSGGMNLF | TGCAGTGCTAGAGACGGGACTAGCGGGGGGATGAACCTCTTC
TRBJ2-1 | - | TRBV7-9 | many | CASSLGARGYNEQFF | TGTGCCAGCAGCTTAGGGGCCAGGGGCTACAATGAGCAGTTCTTC
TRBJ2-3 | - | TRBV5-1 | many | CASNFDRTDTQYF | TGCGCCAGCAACTTCGACCGCACAGATACGCAGTATTTT
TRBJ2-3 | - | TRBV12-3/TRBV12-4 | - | CASSGRGRDTDTQYF | TGTGCCAGCAGTGGGCGGGGGCGTGACACAGATACGCAGTATTTT
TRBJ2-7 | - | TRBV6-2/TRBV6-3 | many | CASSRRSYEQYF | TGTGCCAGCAGTCGACGTTCCTACGAGCAGTACTTC
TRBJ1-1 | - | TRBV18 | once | CASSQGNTEAFF | TGTGCCAGCTCTCAGGGGAACACTGAAGCTTTCTTT
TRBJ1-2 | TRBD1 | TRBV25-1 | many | CASSHQGGANYGYTF | TGTGCCAGCAGTCACCAGGGGGGAGCTAACTATGGCTACACCTTC
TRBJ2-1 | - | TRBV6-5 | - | CASSYSPRGASNEQFF | TGTGCCAGCAGTTACTCCCCCCGCGGGGCCTCCAATGAGCAGTTCTTC
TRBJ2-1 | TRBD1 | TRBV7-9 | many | CASSLGQGHNEQFF | TGTGCCAGCAGCTTGGGACAGGGCCACAATGAGCAGTTCTTC
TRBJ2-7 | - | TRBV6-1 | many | CASSVTRNEQYF | TGTGCCAGCAGTGTCACAAGAAACGAGCAGTACTTC
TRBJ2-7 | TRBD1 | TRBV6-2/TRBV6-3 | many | CASSYSRGQGIHEQYF | TGTGCCAGCAGTTACTCGAGGGGACAGGGGATCCACGAGCAGTACTTC
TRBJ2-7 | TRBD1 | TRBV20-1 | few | CSAAGQGFPPATEQYF | TGCAGTGCCGCCGGACAGGGATTTCCCCCTGCTACCGAGCAGTACTTC
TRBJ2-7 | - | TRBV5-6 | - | CASSSGTPYEQYF | TGTGCCAGCAGCTCCGGGACCCCCTACGAGCAGTACTTC
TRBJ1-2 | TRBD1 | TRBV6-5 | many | CASSYDRGISGYTF | TGTGCCAGCAGTTACGACAGGGGGATAAGCGGCTACACCTTC
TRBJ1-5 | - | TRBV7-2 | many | CASSLGRNQPQHF | TGTGCCAGCAGCTTAGGCCGAAATCAGCCCCAGCATTTT
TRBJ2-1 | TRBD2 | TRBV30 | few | CAWSLPGGGAGEQFF | TGTGCCTGGAGTCTACCTGGCGGGGGGGCCGGAGAGCAGTTCTTC
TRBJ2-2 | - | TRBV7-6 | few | CASSQGHGVGELFF | TGTGCCAGCAGCCAAGGGCATGGGGTCGGGGAGCTGTTTTTT
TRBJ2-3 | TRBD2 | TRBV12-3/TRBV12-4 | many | CASRTSGGTRADTQYF | TGTGCCAGCAGGACTAGCGGGGGGACCCGCGCAGATACGCAGTATTTT
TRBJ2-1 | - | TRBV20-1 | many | CSARDTHSRVNEQFF | TGCAGTGCTAGAGATACCCATTCCCGAGTGAATGAGCAGTTCTTC
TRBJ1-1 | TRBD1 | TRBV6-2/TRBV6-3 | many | CASSQGTGRISAFF | TGTGCCAGCAGCCAGGGGACAGGGCGGATATCAGCTTTCTTT
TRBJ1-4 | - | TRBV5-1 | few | CASSPGTSAGGEKLFF | TGCGCCAGCAGTCCTGGAACATCGGCAGGAGGTGAAAAACTGTTTTTT
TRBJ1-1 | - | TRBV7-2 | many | CASSLRTAHGTEAFF | TGTGCCAGCAGCCTGCGGACAGCACATGGGACTGAAGCTTTCTTT
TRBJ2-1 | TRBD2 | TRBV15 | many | CATSRGAGGNEQFF | TGTGCCACCAGCAGGGGTGCGGGGGGGAATGAGCAGTTCTTC
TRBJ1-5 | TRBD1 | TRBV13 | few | CASSSGTGVQPQHF | TGTGCCAGCAGCTCCGGGACAGGGGTTCAGCCCCAGCATTTT
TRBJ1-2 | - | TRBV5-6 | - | CASSLRIGIYYGYTF | TGTGCCAGCAGCCTAAGGATCGGGATTTACTATGGCTACACCTTC
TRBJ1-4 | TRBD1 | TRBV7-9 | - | CASSLGGGQRINEKLFF | TGTGCCAGCAGCTTAGGAGGGGGACAGCGCATTAATGAAAAACTGTTTTTT
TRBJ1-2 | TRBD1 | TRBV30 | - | CAWSLDRGHGYTF | TGTGCCTGGAGTCTGGACAGGGGACATGGCTACACCTTC
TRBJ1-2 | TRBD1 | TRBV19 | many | CASSPWGDRGRVGGYTF | TGTGCCAGTAGTCCCTGGGGGGACAGGGGGCGCGTTGGTGGCTACACCTTC
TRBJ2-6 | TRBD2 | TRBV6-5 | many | CASSYSTSGPLSVANVLTF | TGTGCCAGCAGTTACTCCACTAGCGGACCCCTCTCTGTGGCCAACGTCCTGACTTTC
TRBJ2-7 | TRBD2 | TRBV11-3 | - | CASTPMRGTDEQYF | TGTGCCAGCACCCCGATGCGGGGGACGGACGAGCAGTACTTC
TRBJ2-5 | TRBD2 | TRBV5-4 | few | CASSERALAGGPRETQYF | TGTGCCAGCAGCGAACGGGCTTTGGCGGGGGGGCCGAGAGAGACCCAGTACTTC
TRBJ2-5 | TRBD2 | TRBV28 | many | CASSLAGGEPRLRSTQYF | TGTGCCAGCAGTTTGGCGGGGGGTGAACCCCGACTGCGGTCGACCCAGTACTTC
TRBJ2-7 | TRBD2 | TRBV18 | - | CTSSPGRGLAGVEQYF | TGTACCAGCTCACCAGGCCGGGGGCTAGCGGGGGTCGAGCAGTACTTC
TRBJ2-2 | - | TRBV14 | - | CASSQGRRGNTGELFF | TGTGCCAGCAGCCAAGGCAGGAGGGGGAACACCGGGGAGCTGTTTTTT
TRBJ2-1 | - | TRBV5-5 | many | CASSLSQAIHNEQFF | TGTGCCAGCAGCCTTTCCCAGGCAATCCACAATGAGCAGTTCTTC